What follows are 3 T cell receptor beta chains derived from one specimen sequenced in a study of blood T cell repertoires in COVID-19. TCRdb keeps only in-frame clones here, not all; method: immunoSEQ multiplex PCR. The data contain 250,000 to 350,000 clones, roughly 90% of them seen just once; the ten biggest clones take up 0.9% to 1%. Sequenced sample: peripheral blood. The receptors come from a woman between 35 and 50 years old who had recovered from COVID-19.

The chain recombines TRBV29-1 with TRBJ2-1; D uncertain. Trimming took off 4 bases at V and 9 bases at J, with 13 bases between the two ends. Germline V CDR1 and CDR2: SQVTM, ANQGSEA. The CDR3 totals 12 residues. The DNA of the CDR3 is TGCAGCGTTGTCCTTCTAGAGGCTGAGCAGTTCTTC. It translates to CSVVLLEAEQFF.

This clone has only a few counts. This chain links TRBV27 with TRBJ2-2, with 10 bases fitting TRBD2. CDR1 and CDR2 from the germline V gene are MNHEY and SMNVEV (reference sequence). The CDR3 spans 18 residues. V shed 5 bases and J 0 bases; nucleotides not matched to a gene: 9. CDR3 in amino acids: CASSPQVGLAANTGELFF. The CDR3 DNA sequence: TGTGCCAGCAGTCCCCAGGTTGGACTAGCGGCGAACACCGGGGAGCTGTTTTTT.

This sequence joins TRBV7-8 and TRBJ1-4; a possible D gene is TRBD1 (5 bases). Germline V gene data show CDR1 as SGHVS and CDR2 as FQNEAQ. This CDR3 spans 16 amino acids. Trimming pared 3 bases from V and 1 base from J, leaving 12 bases between. In DNA form, the CDR3 reads TGTGCCAGCAGCTTGGGGGGATGGGGAACTAATGAAAAACTGTTTTTT. Translating it yields CASSLGGWGTNEKLFF.